Listed here is a single TCR beta chain. Its antigen is unidentified. Clones were sequenced by immunoSEQ multiplex PCR, and TCRdb holds only the in-frame ones, with some missing. The profile shows roughly 110,000 clones, roughly 90% of them singletons. This sample is part of a study of T cell responses to AZD1222 COVID-19 vaccine. Broader study findings: Of spike-specific TCRs, nearly half reportedly target regions left unmutated in variants. Donors skewed white British and female; clonal diversity was possibly underestimated. The breadth and depth of Spike-specific TCRs increased once two AZD1222 doses had been given.

This CDR3 comprises 12 residues. CDR1 MDHEN and CDR2 SYDVKM come from the germline V gene. The V gene lost 1 base and the J gene lost 4 bases, with 4 bases spanning the gap. The starting material was peripheral blood, obtained on day 0 of AZD1222 vaccination. This sequence joins TRBV28 and TRBJ2-5; no clear D. The clonotype was recovered from an adult in good health. The CDR3 sequence is CASSLYVETQYF. CDR3 sequence (DNA): TGTGCCAGCAGTTTATATGTAGAGACCCAGTACTTC. Combining the CDR3 with reference TRBV28 and TRBJ2-5 gives the whole variable domain DVKVTQSSRYLVKRTGEKVFLECVQDMDHENMFWYRQDPGLGLRLIYFSYDVKMKEKGDIPEGYSVSREKKERFSLILESASTNQTSMYLCASSLYVETQYFGPGTRLLVL.